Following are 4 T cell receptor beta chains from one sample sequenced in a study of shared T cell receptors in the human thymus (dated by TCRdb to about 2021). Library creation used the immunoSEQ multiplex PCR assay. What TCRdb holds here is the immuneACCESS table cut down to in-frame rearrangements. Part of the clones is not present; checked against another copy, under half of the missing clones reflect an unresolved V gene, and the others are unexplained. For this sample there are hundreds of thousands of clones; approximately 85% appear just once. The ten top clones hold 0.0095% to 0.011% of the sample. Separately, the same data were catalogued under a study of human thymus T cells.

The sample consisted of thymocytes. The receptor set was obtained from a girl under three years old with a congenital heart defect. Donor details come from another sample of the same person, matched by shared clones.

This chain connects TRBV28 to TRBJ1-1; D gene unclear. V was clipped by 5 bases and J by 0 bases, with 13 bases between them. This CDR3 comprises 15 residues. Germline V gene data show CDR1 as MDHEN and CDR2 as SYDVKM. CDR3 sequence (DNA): TGTGCCAGCAGTCCAGACGGGAACATGAACACTGAAGCTTTCTTT. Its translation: CASSPDGNMNTEAFF.

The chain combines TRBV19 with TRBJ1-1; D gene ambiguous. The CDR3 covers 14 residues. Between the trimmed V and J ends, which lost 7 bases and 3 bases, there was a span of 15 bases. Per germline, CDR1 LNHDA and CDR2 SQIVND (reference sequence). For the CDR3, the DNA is TGTGCCAGTATGGGGAGAGGGTGTGACACTGAAGCTTTCTTT. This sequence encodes CASMGRGCDTEAFF.

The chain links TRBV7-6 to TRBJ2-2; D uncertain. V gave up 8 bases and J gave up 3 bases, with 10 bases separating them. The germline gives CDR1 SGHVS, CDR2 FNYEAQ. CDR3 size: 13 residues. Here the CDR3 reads CASSTLYTGELFF. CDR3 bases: TGTGCCAGCTCCACTCTTTACACCGGGGAGCTGTTTTTT. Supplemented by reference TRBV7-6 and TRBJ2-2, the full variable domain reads GAGVSQSPRYKVTKRGQDVALRCDPISGHVSLYWYRQALGQGPEFLTYFNYEAQQDKSGLPNDRFSAERPEGSISTLTIQRTEQRDSAMYRCASSTLYTGELFFGEGSRLTVL.

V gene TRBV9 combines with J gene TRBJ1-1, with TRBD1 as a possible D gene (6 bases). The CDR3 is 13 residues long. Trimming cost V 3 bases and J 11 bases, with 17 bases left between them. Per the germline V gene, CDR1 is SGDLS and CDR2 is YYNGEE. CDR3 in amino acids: CASSAMGAGGAFF. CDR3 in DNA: TGTGCCAGCAGCGCGATGGGGGCCGGGGGGGCTTTCTTT.